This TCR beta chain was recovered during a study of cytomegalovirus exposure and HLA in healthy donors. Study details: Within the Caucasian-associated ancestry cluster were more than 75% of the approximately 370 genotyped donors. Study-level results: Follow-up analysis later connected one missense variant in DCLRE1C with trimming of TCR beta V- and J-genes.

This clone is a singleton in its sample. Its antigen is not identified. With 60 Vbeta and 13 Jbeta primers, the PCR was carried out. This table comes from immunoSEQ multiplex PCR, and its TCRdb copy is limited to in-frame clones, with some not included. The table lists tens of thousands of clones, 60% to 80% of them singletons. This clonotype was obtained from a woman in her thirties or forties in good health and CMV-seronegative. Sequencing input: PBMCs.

The CDR3 nucleotides read TGTGCCAGCAACCAGCGAGGCGGGGGGACCACAGATACGCAGTATTTT. This codes for CASNQRGGGTTDTQYF. The chain links TRBV2 to TRBJ2-3; TRBD2 aligns across 8 bases. The trim removed 7 bases at V and 2 bases at J, leaving 11 bases unmatched. Looked up from germline, CDR1 is SNHLY and CDR2 is FYNNEI. CDR3 size: 16 residues. Full variable domain (rest looked up from reference TRBV2 and TRBJ2-3): EPEVTQTPSHQVTQMGQEVILRCVPISNHLYFYWYRQILGQKVEFLVSFYNNEISEKSEIFDDQFSVERPDGSNFTLKIRSTKLEDSAMYFCASNQRGGGTTDTQYFGPGTRLTVL.